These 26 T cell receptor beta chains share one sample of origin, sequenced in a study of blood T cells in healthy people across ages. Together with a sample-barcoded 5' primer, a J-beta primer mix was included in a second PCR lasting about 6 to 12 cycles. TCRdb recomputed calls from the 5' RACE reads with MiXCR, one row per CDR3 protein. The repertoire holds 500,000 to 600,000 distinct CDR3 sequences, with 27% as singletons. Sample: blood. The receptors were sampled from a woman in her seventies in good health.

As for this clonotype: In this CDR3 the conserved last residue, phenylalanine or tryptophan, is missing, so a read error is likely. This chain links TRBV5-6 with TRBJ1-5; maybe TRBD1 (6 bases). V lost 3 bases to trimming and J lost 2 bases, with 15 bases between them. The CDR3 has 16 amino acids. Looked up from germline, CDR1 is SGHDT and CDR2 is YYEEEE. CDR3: CASSSGQSRGNQPQHL. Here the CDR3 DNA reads TGTGCCAGCAGCTCTGGACAGTCCAGGGGCAATCAGCCCCAGCATCTT.

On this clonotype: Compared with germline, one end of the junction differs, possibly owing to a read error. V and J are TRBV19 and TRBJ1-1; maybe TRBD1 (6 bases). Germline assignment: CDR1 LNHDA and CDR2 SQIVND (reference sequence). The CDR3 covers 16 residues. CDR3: CAGSIGRGNMNPEAFF. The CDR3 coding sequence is TGTGCCGGTAGTATCGGGAGGGGGAATATGAACCCTGAAGCTTTCTTT.

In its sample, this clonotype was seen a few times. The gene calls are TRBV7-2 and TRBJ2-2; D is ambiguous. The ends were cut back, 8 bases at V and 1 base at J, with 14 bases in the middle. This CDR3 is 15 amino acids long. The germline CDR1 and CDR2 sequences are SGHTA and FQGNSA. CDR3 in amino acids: CASSISPVNTGELFF. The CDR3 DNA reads TGTGCCAGCTCTATATCACCAGTGAACACCGGGGAGCTGTTTTTT.

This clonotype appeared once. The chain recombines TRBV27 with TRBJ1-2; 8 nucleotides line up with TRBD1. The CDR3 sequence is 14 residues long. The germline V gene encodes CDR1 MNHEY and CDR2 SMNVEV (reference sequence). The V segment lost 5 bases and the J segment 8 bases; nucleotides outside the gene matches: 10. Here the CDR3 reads CASSAGTGLEGYTF. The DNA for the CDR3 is TGTGCCAGCAGTGCCGGGACAGGACTTGAGGGCTACACCTTC.

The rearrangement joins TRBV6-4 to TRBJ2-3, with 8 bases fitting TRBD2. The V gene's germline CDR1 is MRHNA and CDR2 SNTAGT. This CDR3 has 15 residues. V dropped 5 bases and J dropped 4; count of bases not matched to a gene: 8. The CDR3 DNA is TGTGCCAGCAGTCCGCGGGGGGCCTTCCCAGATACGCAGTATTTT. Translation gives CASSPRGAFPDTQYF.

The CDR3 is CASRGGGLTLHF. CDR3 sequence (DNA): TGTGCCAGCAGGGGGGGAGGACTTACGCTCCACTTT. The chain recombines TRBV12-3 or TRBV12-4 with TRBJ1-6, with D possibly being TRBD1 (5 bases). There are 12 residues in the CDR3. Trimming cost V 6 bases and J 16 bases, with 16 bases left between them.

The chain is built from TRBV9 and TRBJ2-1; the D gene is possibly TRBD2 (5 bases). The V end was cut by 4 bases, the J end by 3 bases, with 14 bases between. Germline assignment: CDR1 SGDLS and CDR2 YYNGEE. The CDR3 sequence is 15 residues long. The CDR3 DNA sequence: TGTGCCAGCAGCCCCGGATGGGAGATCTACAATGAGCAGTTCTTC. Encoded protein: CASSPGWEIYNEQFF. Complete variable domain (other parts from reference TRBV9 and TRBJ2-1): DSGVTQTPKHLITATGQRVTLRCSPRSGDLSVYWYQQSLDQGLQFLIQYYNGEERAKGNILERFSAQQFPDLHSELNLSSLELGDSALYFCASSPGWEIYNEQFFGPGTRLTVL.

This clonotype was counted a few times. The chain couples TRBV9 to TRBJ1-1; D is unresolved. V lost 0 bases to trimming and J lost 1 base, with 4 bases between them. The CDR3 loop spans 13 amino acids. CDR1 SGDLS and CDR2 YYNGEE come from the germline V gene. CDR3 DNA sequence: TGTGCCAGCAGCGTAGAGCGGAACACTGAAGCTTTCTTT. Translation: CASSVERNTEAFF.

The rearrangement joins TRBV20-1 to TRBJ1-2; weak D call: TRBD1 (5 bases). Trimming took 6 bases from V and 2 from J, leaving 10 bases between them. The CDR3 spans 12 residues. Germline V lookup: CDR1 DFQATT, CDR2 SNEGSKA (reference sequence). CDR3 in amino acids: CSAAGVNYGYTF. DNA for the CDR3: TGCAGTGCCGCGGGGGTGAACTATGGCTACACCTTC.

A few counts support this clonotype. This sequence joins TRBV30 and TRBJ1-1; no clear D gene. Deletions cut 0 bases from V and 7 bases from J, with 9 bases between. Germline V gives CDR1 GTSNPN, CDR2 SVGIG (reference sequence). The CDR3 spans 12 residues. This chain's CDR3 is CAWSVSRHEAFF. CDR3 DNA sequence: TGTGCCTGGAGTGTAAGTAGGCATGAAGCTTTCTTT.

CDR3 sequence (DNA): TGCAGTGCTCCCCGGGACAACCGGATGGGCTATGGCTACACCTTC. Translating it yields CSAPRDNRMGYGYTF. This rearrangement joins TRBV20-1 to TRBJ1-2; D is possibly TRBD1 (6 bases). Germline V gene lookup returns CDR1 DFQATT and CDR2 SNEGSKA (reference sequence). V shed 5 bases and J shed 4 bases, with 20 bases lying between them. The CDR3 runs to 15 residues.

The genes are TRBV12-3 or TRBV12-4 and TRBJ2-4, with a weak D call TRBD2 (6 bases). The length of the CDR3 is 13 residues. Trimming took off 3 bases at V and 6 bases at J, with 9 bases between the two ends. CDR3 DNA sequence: TGTGCCAGCAGTTTGGGGGGAGGAAACATTCAGTACTTC. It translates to CASSLGGGNIQYF.

The CDR3 region is CASSQGRANEQFF. As DNA, the CDR3 is TGTGCCAGCAGCCAAGGGCGAGCGAATGAGCAGTTCTTC. This rearrangement joins TRBV3-1 to TRBJ2-5; D gene unclear. The end of the DNA aligns better with TRBJ2-1, so the J call may be wrong. This CDR3 has 13 residues. The V gene's germline CDR1 is LGHDT and CDR2 YNNKEL (reference sequence).

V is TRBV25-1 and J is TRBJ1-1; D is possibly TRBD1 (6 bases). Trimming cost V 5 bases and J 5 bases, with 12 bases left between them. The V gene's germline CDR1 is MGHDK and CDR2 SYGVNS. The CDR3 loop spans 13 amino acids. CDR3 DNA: TGTGCCAGCAGTATACAGGGTAAAACTGAAGCTTTCTTT. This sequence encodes CASSIQGKTEAFF.

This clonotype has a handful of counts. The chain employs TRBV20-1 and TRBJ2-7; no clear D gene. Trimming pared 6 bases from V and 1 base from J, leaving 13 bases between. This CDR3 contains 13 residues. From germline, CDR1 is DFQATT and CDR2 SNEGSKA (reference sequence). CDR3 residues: CSAWPDQSYEQYF. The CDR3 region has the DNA TGCAGTGCGTGGCCCGATCAATCCTACGAGCAGTACTTC.

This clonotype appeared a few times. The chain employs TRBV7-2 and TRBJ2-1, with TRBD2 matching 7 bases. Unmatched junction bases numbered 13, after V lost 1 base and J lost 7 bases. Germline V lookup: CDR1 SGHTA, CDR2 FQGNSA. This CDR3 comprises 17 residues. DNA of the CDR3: TGTGCCAGCAGCTTAGAGTTCCAGGGCGGGGGTAGGAATGAGCAGTTCTTC. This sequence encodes CASSLEFQGGGRNEQFF.

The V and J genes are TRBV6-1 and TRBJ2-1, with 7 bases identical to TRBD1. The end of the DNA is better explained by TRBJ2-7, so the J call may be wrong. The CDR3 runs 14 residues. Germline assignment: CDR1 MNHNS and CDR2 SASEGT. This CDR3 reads CASTQGQFSYEQYF. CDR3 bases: TGTGCCAGCACCCAGGGACAGTTCTCCTACGAGCAGTACTTC.

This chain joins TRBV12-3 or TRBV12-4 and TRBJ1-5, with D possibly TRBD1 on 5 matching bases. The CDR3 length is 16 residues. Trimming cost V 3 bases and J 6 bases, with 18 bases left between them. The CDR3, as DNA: TGTGCCAGCAGTTTGATTGTGGGCGGGGGTTCTCAGCCCCAGCATTTT. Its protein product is CASSLIVGGGSQPQHF.

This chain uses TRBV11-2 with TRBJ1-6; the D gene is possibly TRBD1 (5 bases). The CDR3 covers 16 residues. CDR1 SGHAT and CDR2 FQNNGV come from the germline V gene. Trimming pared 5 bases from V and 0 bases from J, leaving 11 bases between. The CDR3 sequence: CASSRTPSSYNSPLHF. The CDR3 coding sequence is TGTGCCAGCAGCCGGACACCAAGCTCCTATAATTCACCCCTCCACTTT.

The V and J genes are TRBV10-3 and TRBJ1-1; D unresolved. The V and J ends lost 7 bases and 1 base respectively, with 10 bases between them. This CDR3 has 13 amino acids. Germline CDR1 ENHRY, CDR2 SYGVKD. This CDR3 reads CAIMTRENTEAFF. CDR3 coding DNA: TGTGCCATCATGACGAGGGAGAACACTGAAGCTTTCTTT.

In DNA form, the CDR3 reads TGTGCCAGCAGCACCTTACGAGAGACCCAGTACTTC. Amino acids: CASSTLRETQYF. The chain joins TRBV7-2 to TRBJ2-5; D remains unclear. The germline gives CDR1 SGHTA, CDR2 FQGNSA. The V and J ends lost 5 bases and 4 bases respectively, with 8 bases between them. This CDR3 is built from 12 residues.

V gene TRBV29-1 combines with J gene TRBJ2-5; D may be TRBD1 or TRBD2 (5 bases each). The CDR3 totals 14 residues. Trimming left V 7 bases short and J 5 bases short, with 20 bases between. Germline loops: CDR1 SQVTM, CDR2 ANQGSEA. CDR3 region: CSALAGGRQETQYF. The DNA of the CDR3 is TGCAGCGCCTTGGCGGGCGGTCGACAGGAGACCCAGTACTTC.

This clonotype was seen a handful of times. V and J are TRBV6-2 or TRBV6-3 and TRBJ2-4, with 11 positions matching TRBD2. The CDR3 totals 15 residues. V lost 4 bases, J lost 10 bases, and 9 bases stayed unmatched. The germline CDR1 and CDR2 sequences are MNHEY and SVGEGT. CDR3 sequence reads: CASSSRTSGPWIQYF. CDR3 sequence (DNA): TGTGCCAGCAGTTCTCGGACTAGCGGGCCTTGGATTCAGTACTTC.

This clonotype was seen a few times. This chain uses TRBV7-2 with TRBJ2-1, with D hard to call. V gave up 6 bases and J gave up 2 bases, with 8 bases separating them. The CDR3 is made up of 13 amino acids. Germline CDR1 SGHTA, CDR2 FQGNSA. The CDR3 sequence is CASSQTPYNEQFF. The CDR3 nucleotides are TGTGCCAGCAGTCAAACACCCTACAATGAGCAGTTCTTC.

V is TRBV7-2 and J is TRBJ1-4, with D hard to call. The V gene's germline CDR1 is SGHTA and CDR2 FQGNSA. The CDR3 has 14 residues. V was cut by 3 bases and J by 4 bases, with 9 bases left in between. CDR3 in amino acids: CASSLNRINEKLFF. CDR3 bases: TGTGCCAGCAGCTTGAACAGAATTAATGAAAAACTGTTTTTT.

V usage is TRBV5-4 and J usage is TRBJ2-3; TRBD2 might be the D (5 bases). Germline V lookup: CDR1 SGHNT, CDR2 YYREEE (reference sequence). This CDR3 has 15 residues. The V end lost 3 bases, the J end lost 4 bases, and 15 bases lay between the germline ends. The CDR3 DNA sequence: TGTGCCAGCAGCTCGAGGGCGGGCGGTGCAGATACGCAGTATTTT. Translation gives CASSSRAGGADTQYF.